This T cell receptor beta chain was retrieved from a study of blood T cell repertoires in COVID-19. Study-wide context: The United States, Italy and Spain provided the acute and convalescent COVID-19 samples. PBMCs, B-cell-depleted T cells, or T cells provided the cDNA or gDNA that made up the material.

Under the authors' procedure: Amplifying reference gene primers gave estimates of nucleated cell counts. Assay used: immunoSEQ multiplex PCR; TCRdb lists only in-frame clones, some missing. V and J calls and clone size come straight from that table; D and trimming were deduced from the DNA. The sample records a few hundred thousand clones, around nine tenths being singletons. Enrollment of patients from Seattle took place during active infection, with longitudinal follow-up. This clonotype was obtained from a woman aged 60-70 years with COVID-19, enrolled during active disease. The sample was peripheral blood.

This chain's CDR3 is CASRPSGHNEQFF. CDR3 bases: TGTGCCAGCAGACCTAGCGGCCACAATGAGCAGTTCTTC. This chain uses TRBV7-2 with TRBJ2-1; 7 bases fit TRBD2. Germline V gives CDR1 SGHTA, CDR2 FQGNSA. Trimming cost V 6 bases and J 5 bases; bases outside gene matches: 4. The length of the CDR3 is 13 residues. Using reference TRBV7-2 and TRBJ2-1 for the parts outside the CDR3, the full variable domain is GAGVSQSPSNKVTEKGKDVELRCDPISGHTALYWYRQSLGQGLEFLIYFQGNSAPDKSGLPSDRFSAERTGGSVSTLTIQRTQQEDSAVYLCASRPSGHNEQFFGPGTRLTVL.